One and the same sample provided the 22 T cell receptor beta chains below, sequenced in a study of T-cell reconstitution after alpha-beta-depleted transplantation in children. Researchers prepared the TCRbeta library using unique molecular identifiers, the study reports. Each CDR3 protein is one row after TCRdb ran MiXCR on the PCR reads. The data show 480,000 or so distinct CDR3 sequences, with under 12% seen just once and about 2.1% held by the top ten. The starting material was PBMCs, obtained before TCRalphabeta/CD19-depleted stem cell transplant. The receptors were sampled from a child under 10 years old with inherited bone marrow failure, due to receive a stem cell transplant.

This clonotype has a count of ten or more. The V call is TRBV6-5, the J call TRBJ1-2; 7 nucleotides agree with TRBD1. Germline CDR1 and CDR2: MNHEY and SVGAGI. V was pared by 6 bases and J by 4 bases, with 2 bases of the junction left unmatched. This CDR3 contains 12 residues. CDR3 bases: TGTGCCAGCAGGACAGGGTTCTATGGCTACACCTTC. It yields the protein CASRTGFYGYTF.

This clonotype appeared many times. This chain joins TRBV29-1 and TRBJ1-2, with 9 bases identical to TRBD1. The CDR3 runs to 14 residues. Germline loops: CDR1 SQVTM, CDR2 ANQGSEA. After removal of 4 bases from V and 7 bases from J, the junction contained 10 bases not matched to a gene. CDR3 DNA: TGCAGCGTTGGAGTACAGGGGGCGCAGGCTGGCTACACCTTC. Residues: CSVGVQGAQAGYTF.

This clonotype was recorded at least ten times. The V call is TRBV4-1, the J call TRBJ2-2, with 10 bases identical to TRBD1. The CDR3 has 16 residues. Looked up from germline, CDR1 is MGHRA and CDR2 is YSYEKL. J gave up 7 bases and V 3 bases, and 8 bases lay outside the gene matches. The CDR3 DNA follows: TGCGCCAGCAGCCATCCTCGACAGGGGGCTCTCGGGGAGCTGTTTTTT. Protein product: CASSHPRQGALGELFF.

Note on this clonotype: One base away lies a much larger clone, so this may be a sequencing read error. The conserved phenylalanine or tryptophan is not found at the CDR3 terminus, so this likely reflects a read error. The chain is built from TRBV3-1 and TRBJ2-1, with D perhaps TRBD2 (7 bases). Germline V gene data show CDR1 as LGHDT and CDR2 as YNNKEL (reference sequence). This CDR3 has 15 residues. Trimming cost V 5 bases and J 8 bases, with 19 bases left between them. CDR3 amino acids: CASSKASGGGDEQFC. The CDR3 nucleotides are TGTGCCAGCAGCAAAGCGTCGGGGGGCGGGGATGAGCAGTTCTGC.

This clonotype showed up many times. An end of the junction differs from the germline gene, which may be a read error. This chain joins TRBV27 and TRBJ2-5; maybe TRBD2 (6 bases). Per germline, CDR1 MNHEY and CDR2 SMNVEV (reference sequence). The CDR3 contains 13 residues. The chain's CDR3 is CASKGLNQDTQYF. The CDR3 DNA follows: TGTGCCAGCAAGGGACTGAACCAAGATACCCAGTACTTC.

This clonotype was detected many times. The rearrangement uses TRBV6-5 and TRBJ1-1; no firm D call. The CDR3 spans 14 residues. Germline lookup yields CDR1 MNHEY and CDR2 SVGAGI. Trimming took 6 bases from V and 5 from J, leaving 16 bases between them. As DNA, the CDR3 is TGTGCCAGCAGGTACGCACCTGGGTGGACTGAAGCTTTCTTT. Its protein is CASRYAPGWTEAFF.

This clonotype was found many times. This chain links TRBV6-2 or TRBV6-3 with TRBJ2-2; a possible D gene is TRBD2 (5 bases). Germline V lookup: CDR1 MNHEY, CDR2 SVGEGT. The ends were cut back, 0 bases at V and 0 bases at J, with 20 bases in the middle. CDR3 length: 20 amino acids. Here the CDR3 DNA reads TGTGCCAGCAGTTACTCTCCGACTGTTCCTAGCATTGCGAACACCGGGGAGCTGTTTTTT. Encoded protein: CASSYSPTVPSIANTGELFF.

The chain combines TRBV20-1 with TRBJ2-3; 8 bases line up with TRBD2. The CDR3 is 17 amino acids. Trimming cost V 0 bases and J 4 bases; bases outside gene matches: 12. Looked up from germline, CDR1 is DFQATT and CDR2 is SNEGSKA (reference sequence). The CDR3 nucleotides read TGCAGTGCTAGAGAGGGGGTATTAGCGGGACATGCAGATACGCAGTATTTT. Amino acids: CSAREGVLAGHADTQYF.

This clonotype was detected ten times or more. The chain joins TRBV6-5 to TRBJ2-7; TRBD1 is a possible D gene (5 bases). V was pared by 0 bases and J by 3 bases, with 15 bases between. CDR1 is MNHEY and CDR2 is SVGAGI in the germline V gene. The CDR3 has 16 residues. For the CDR3, the DNA is TGTGCCAGCAGTTACTCGATAGGCAGGGTGTTCTACGAGCAGTACTTC. It specifies CASSYSIGRVFYEQYF.

This clonotype was counted many times. The V call is TRBV5-1, the J call TRBJ2-7; the D gene is possibly TRBD1 (6 bases). Germline lookup yields CDR1 SGHRS and CDR2 YFSETQ. Trimming removed 5 bases at V and 0 bases at J, with 15 bases between. The CDR3 covers 15 residues. This CDR3 reads CASRAPGTLSYEQYF. For the CDR3, the DNA is TGCGCCAGCAGAGCTCCCGGGACACTCTCCTACGAGCAGTACTTC.

This clonotype was detected ten times or more. This sequence joins TRBV6-1 and TRBJ1-2; D might be TRBD1 (5 bases). The CDR3 is 14 residues long. Trimming pared 5 bases from V and 6 bases from J, leaving 16 bases between. The V gene's germline CDR1 is MNHNS and CDR2 SASEGT. This chain's CDR3 is CASSPAGTRDGYTF. The CDR3 region has the DNA TGTGCCAGCAGTCCCGCCGGGACCCGGGATGGCTACACCTTC.

Regarding this clonotype: Just one base apart from a much larger clone, this may be a read error. The V call is TRBV4-3, the J call TRBJ2-7; no clear D gene. Looked up from germline, CDR1 is LGHNA and CDR2 is YSLEER. The CDR3 covers 16 residues. Trimming took 0 bases from V and 0 from J, leaving 12 bases between them. In DNA form, the CDR3 reads TGCGCCAGCAGCCAAGAATGCGACTCTAGCTCCTACGAGCAGTACTTC. Translated: CASSQECDSSSYEQYF.

Comment on this clonotype: This may come from a read error, since a much larger clone is one base off. The J gene is TRBJ1-5, the V gene TRBV27; D is perhaps TRBD1 (6 bases). The CDR3 consists of 14 residues. Germline V gives CDR1 MNHEY, CDR2 SMNVEV (reference sequence). Here the CDR3 reads CAGSLQGPGQPQHF. CDR3 coding DNA: TGTGCCGGCAGTCTACAGGGTCCGGGTCAGCCCCAGCATTTT.

The chain uses TRBV4-3 and TRBJ2-1, with D tentatively TRBD2 (7 bases). Trimming left V 0 bases short and J 6 bases short, with 12 bases between. This CDR3 spans 15 amino acids. Germline loops: CDR1 LGHNA, CDR2 YSLEER. CDR3: CASSQDWGGANEQFF. In nucleotides, the CDR3 is TGCGCCAGCAGCCAAGATTGGGGGGGGGCCAATGAGCAGTTCTTC.

This rearrangement joins TRBV18 to TRBJ2-1; possible D gene TRBD2, 6 bases. The CDR3 contains 17 residues. Trimming removed 4 bases from V and 4 bases from J, with 20 bases in between. CDR1 KGHSH and CDR2 LQKENI come from the germline V gene. Here the CDR3 DNA reads TGTGCCAGCTCACTACCCTACGAGGGGAGGAAGTACAATGAGCAGTTCTTC. It specifies CASSLPYEGRKYNEQFF.

In its sample, this clonotype was seen once. The V call is TRBV28, the J call TRBJ1-3, with D perhaps TRBD1 (5 bases). Trimming left V 4 bases short and J 4 bases short, with 14 bases between. The CDR3 contains 15 residues. Looked up from germline, CDR1 is MDHEN and CDR2 is SYDVKM. The CDR3 bases are TGTGCCAGCAGTTCCCCCCGGGACGTGGGAAACACCATATATTTT. It encodes CASSSPRDVGNTIYF.

This clonotype was detected many times. This chain connects TRBV10-3 to TRBJ2-7; D is undetermined. Deletions cut 0 bases from V and 5 bases from J, with 11 bases between. The germline V gene encodes CDR1 ENHRY and CDR2 SYGVKD. This CDR3 contains 14 residues. CDR3 bases: TGTGCCATCAGTGAGTCCCTCGCGCGTGACGAGCAGTACTTC. Protein sequence: CAISESLARDEQYF.

The V call is TRBV7-2, the J call TRBJ2-7; 8 bases fit TRBD1. The ends lost 4 bases at V and 6 bases at J; junction bases unmatched: 8. This CDR3 is 14 amino acids long. Germline V lookup: CDR1 SGHTA, CDR2 FQGNSA. DNA of the CDR3: TGTGCCAGCAGCTCCGGGACAGGAGGCCTCGAGCAGTACTTC. Its protein product is CASSSGTGGLEQYF.

This clonotype was counted many times. The chain combines TRBV29-1 with TRBJ1-4, with 9 bases fitting TRBD1. Germline V gives CDR1 SQVTM, CDR2 ANQGSEA. The CDR3 is 13 amino acids. With 6 bases clipped from V and 5 bases from J, the junction kept 4 bases outside the gene matches. The chain's CDR3 is CSVPGTGNEKLFF. The CDR3 nucleotides are TGCAGCGTGCCGGGGACAGGGAATGAAAAACTGTTTTTT.

This clonotype appeared many times. The rearrangement joins TRBV5-1 to TRBJ2-3; TRBD2 matches 12 bases. CDR1 SGHRS and CDR2 YFSETQ come from the germline V gene. The CDR3 is 17 amino acids. V was clipped by 4 bases and J by 5 bases; unmatched bases: 11. CDR3 sequence reads: CASSKGLAGTREDTQYF. As DNA, the CDR3 is TGCGCCAGCAGCAAAGGACTAGCGGGGACGAGAGAAGATACGCAGTATTTT.

The gene calls are TRBV7-9 and TRBJ2-7; 10 bases line up with TRBD1. Germline CDR1 is SEHNR and CDR2 is FQNEAQ (reference sequence). This CDR3 has 14 residues. Germline trimming cut 4 bases from V and 7 bases from J; bases unmatched to any gene: 7. The chain's CDR3 is CASSSGQGPGEQYF. CDR3 sequence (DNA): TGTGCCAGCAGCTCGGGACAGGGGCCAGGGGAGCAGTACTTC.

This clonotype came up many times. The CDR3 protein is CASRGLAGDTGELFF. CDR3 DNA: TGTGCCAGCAGGGGACTAGCGGGAGACACCGGGGAGCTGTTTTTT. The rearrangement links TRBV12-3 or TRBV12-4 to TRBJ2-2, with TRBD2 identical over 14 bases. This CDR3 is built from 15 residues. V shed 6 bases and J 3 bases; nucleotides not matched to a gene: 0.